Listed below are T cell receptor beta chains from one sample, sequenced in a study of T cells after somatic rescue of genetic block. Profiling relied on immunoSEQ multiplex PCR, and the TCRdb table lists in-frame clones only, not all of them. The top ten clones hold roughly 1.5% of a sample with 85,000 to 100,000 clones, 80% to 90% of them seen once. The sample was peripheral blood mononuclear cells (PBMCs). All receptors come from a young woman. Each CDR3 is given with its conserved first and last residue. Fields, in order: D gene, J gene, clone size, V gene, CDR3 DNA, CDR3 protein. A D gene is named only where the DNA matches it firmly. Clone size appears in some rows only: once, few, many, or a class for an expanded clone.

D gene: TRBD2; J gene: TRBJ2-3; clone size: .; V gene: TRBV7-2; CDR3 DNA: TGTGCCAGCAGCAACGGACTAGCGGATTACACAGATACGCAGTATTTT; CDR3 protein: CASSNGLADYTDTQYF
D gene: TRBD1; J gene: TRBJ1-1; clone size: .; V gene: TRBV6-6; CDR3 DNA: TGTGCCAGCCAAAGACAGGGGTGGACTGAAGCTTTCTTT; CDR3 protein: CASQRQGWTEAFF
D gene: .; J gene: TRBJ1-1; clone size: .; V gene: TRBV14; CDR3 DNA: TGTGCCAGCAGGTCCTCGGAGGGCACTGAAGCTTTCTTT; CDR3 protein: CASRSSEGTEAFF
D gene: .; J gene: TRBJ2-3; clone size: .; V gene: TRBV30; CDR3 DNA: TGTGCCTGGAGTGTATTGGGCGGGCAGAGCACAGATACGCAGTATTTT; CDR3 protein: CAWSVLGGQSTDTQYF
D gene: .; J gene: TRBJ2-3; clone size: few; V gene: TRBV11-2; CDR3 DNA: TGTGCCAGCAGCCTCGGAGGGGGACACACAGATACGCAGTATTTT; CDR3 protein: CASSLGGGHTDTQYF
D gene: .; J gene: TRBJ2-1; clone size: .; V gene: TRBV4-1; CDR3 DNA: TGCGCCAGCAGCCAAGATCCCCAGGGAGTTTCCAATGAGCAGTTCTTC; CDR3 protein: CASSQDPQGVSNEQFF
D gene: TRBD2; J gene: TRBJ2-2; clone size: once; V gene: TRBV11-2; CDR3 DNA: TGTGCCAGCAGCTTAGGGACTAGCGGGAGCTCCACCGGGGAGCTGTTTTTT; CDR3 protein: CASSLGTSGSSTGELFF
D gene: TRBD1; J gene: TRBJ1-2; clone size: .; V gene: TRBV28; CDR3 DNA: TGTGCCAGCAGCCCAGGGGGCGCAGACTATGGCTACACCTTC; CDR3 protein: CASSPGGADYGYTF
D gene: TRBD1; J gene: TRBJ1-1; clone size: .; V gene: TRBV27; CDR3 DNA: TGTGCCAGCAGTTCCCTGGGACAGGTCGTCATTGAAGCTTTCTTT; CDR3 protein: CASSSLGQVVIEAFF
D gene: .; J gene: TRBJ2-1; clone size: .; V gene: TRBV6-1; CDR3 DNA: TGTGCCAGCAGTGAAGGGGGTGAGCAGTTCTTC; CDR3 protein: CASSEGGEQFF
D gene: .; J gene: TRBJ2-5; clone size: .; V gene: TRBV18; CDR3 DNA: TGTGCCAGCTCACCCCAAAGCATACAAGAGACCCAGTACTTC; CDR3 protein: CASSPQSIQETQYF
D gene: .; J gene: TRBJ2-7; clone size: .; V gene: TRBV5-1; CDR3 DNA: TGCGCCAGCAGCTTGGAAGGAGGTGGTGGCGAGCAGTACTTC; CDR3 protein: CASSLEGGGGEQYF
D gene: .; J gene: TRBJ2-2; clone size: .; V gene: TRBV4-3; CDR3 DNA: TGCGCCAGCAGCCAAGTCGGAGGGGAGATATCCGGGGAGCTGTTTTTT; CDR3 protein: CASSQVGGEISGELFF
D gene: TRBD2; J gene: TRBJ2-2; clone size: .; V gene: TRBV28; CDR3 DNA: TGTGCCAGCAGTTTATTGCGGGAGGAGGTGAACACCGGGGAGCTGTTTTTT; CDR3 protein: CASSLLREEVNTGELFF
D gene: .; J gene: TRBJ1-1; clone size: .; V gene: TRBV4-1; CDR3 DNA: TGCGCCAGCAGCTCCGCGCCGACAGTGAACACTGAAGCTTTCTTT; CDR3 protein: CASSSAPTVNTEAFF
D gene: TRBD2; J gene: TRBJ2-2; clone size: .; V gene: TRBV4-2; CDR3 DNA: TGTGCCAGCAGCCAAGATCCGACTAGCAGAAACACCGGGGAGCTGTTTTTT; CDR3 protein: CASSQDPTSRNTGELFF
D gene: TRBD1; J gene: TRBJ1-2; clone size: .; V gene: TRBV28; CDR3 DNA: TGTGCCAGCAGATTCCCAGGGGGCGCGGGTGGCTACACCTTC; CDR3 protein: CASRFPGGAGGYTF
D gene: .; J gene: TRBJ2-1; clone size: .; V gene: TRBV28; CDR3 DNA: TGTGCCAGCACCTTTGGGGACGGAGGGGGTCTACTCTCCTACAATGAGCAGTTCTTC; CDR3 protein: CASTFGDGGGLLSYNEQFF
D gene: TRBD2; J gene: TRBJ2-1; clone size: .; V gene: TRBV2; CDR3 DNA: TGTGCCAGCAGTGACTTCGGGAGGGGGGGAAATGAGCAGTTCTTC; CDR3 protein: CASSDFGRGGNEQFF
D gene: TRBD2; J gene: TRBJ2-1; clone size: .; V gene: TRBV6-7; CDR3 DNA: TGTGCCAGCAGTTACTTCCCGGCTAGCGGCACCTACAATGAGCAGTTCTTC; CDR3 protein: CASSYFPASGTYNEQFF
D gene: .; J gene: TRBJ2-2; clone size: .; V gene: TRBV20-1; CDR3 DNA: TGCAGTGCCCCCAGTTTGGGGGAGCTGTTTTTT; CDR3 protein: CSAPSLGELFF
D gene: .; J gene: TRBJ2-2; clone size: .; V gene: TRBV19; CDR3 DNA: TGTGCCAGTACCCATCGAGGGGCGAGCGGGGAGCTGTTTTTT; CDR3 protein: CASTHRGASGELFF